The entry that follows covers one TCR beta chain sequence. Antigen: not known. The PCR contained 60 Vbeta and 13 Jbeta primers. Sequencing used immunoSEQ multiplex PCR; TCRdb keeps in-frame clones, though not all of them. This listing includes tens of thousands of clones. The CDR3 contains 18 residues. CDR1 is KGHSH and CDR2 is LQKENI in the germline V gene. V lost 3 bases and J lost 0, with 17 bases in between. These data belong to a study of cytomegalovirus exposure and HLA in healthy donors. Study results and limitations: An analysis done earlier found most TCR beta V segments productive about 87% or about 30% of the time. The study had only CMV serostatus as immune exposure information. Later work associated 17,000 or so TCR beta sequences with HLA alleles at 0.05 false discovery rate. Later, an analysis found that common viral pathogens appeared to be linked with several of the most significant clusters.

The sequence came from a female donor in good health and CMV-seropositive. The chain is built from TRBV18 and TRBJ1-4; the D gene is possibly TRBD1 (6 bases). Sequenced: PBMCs. CDR3 bases: TGTGCCAGCTCACCCATACGACAGGCGGGGGCAACTAATGAAAAACTGTTTTTT. Translation: CASSPIRQAGATNEKLFF.